A selection of T cell receptor beta chains follows, all from one sample in a study of cytomegalovirus exposure and HLA in healthy donors. Assay: immunoSEQ multiplex PCR; the TCRdb copy retains only in-frame clones and omits some. The sample includes 95,000 to 110,000 clones, 60% to 80% of them seen just once. Sequenced sample: PBMCs. These receptors were taken from a man younger than 30 in good health and CMV-seronegative. Each CDR3 is given with its conserved first and last residue. D genes are given only for firm matches. Expanded clones get a size class; other rows say once, few or many, or leave the size out.

clone_size	j_call	v_call	d_call	cdr3_aa	cdr3_nt
NA	TRBJ1-5	TRBV27	TRBD1	CASSSSGTGNQPQHF	TGTGCCAGCAGTTCGTCCGGGACAGGGAATCAGCCCCAGCATTTT
few	TRBJ2-7	TRBV2	NA	CASSDSGTYEQYF	TGTGCCAGCAGTGATTCGGGGACCTACGAGCAGTACTTC
NA	TRBJ1-4	TRBV5-1	TRBD1	CASSLATDRGRLGTNEKLFF	TGCGCCAGCAGCTTGGCCACGGACAGGGGGCGATTGGGAACTAATGAAAAACTGTTTTTT
NA	TRBJ2-3	TRBV29-1	NA	CSVDRTASTDTQYF	TGCAGCGTTGATAGGACAGCTAGCACAGATACGCAGTATTTT
NA	TRBJ1-2	TRBV19	TRBD1	CASSRIGTDNGYTF	TGTGCCAGTAGTCGGATCGGGACAGACAATGGCTACACCTTC
NA	TRBJ1-1	TRBV5-1	NA	CASSLESGANTEAFF	TGCGCCAGCAGCTTGGAAAGCGGGGCGAACACTGAAGCTTTCTTT
NA	TRBJ2-7	TRBV21-1	NA	CASSTRQGINEQYF	TGTGCCAGCAGCACCCGACAGGGTATCAACGAGCAGTACTTC
NA	TRBJ2-3	TRBV29-1	NA	CSVRGTDTQYF	TGCAGCGTCCGGGGCACAGATACGCAGTATTTT
NA	TRBJ2-7	TRBV19	TRBD1	CATKPGQGYEQYF	TGTGCCACCAAACCCGGACAGGGCTACGAGCAGTACTTC
few	TRBJ2-3	TRBV5-6	TRBD2	CASSQGLAGGPEDTQYF	TGTGCCAGCAGCCAAGGACTAGCGGGGGGGCCGGAAGATACGCAGTATTTT
NA	TRBJ1-2	TRBV9	TRBD1	CASSVDQGGGYPF	TGTGCCAGCAGCGTAGATCAGGGGGGAGGCTACCCCTTC